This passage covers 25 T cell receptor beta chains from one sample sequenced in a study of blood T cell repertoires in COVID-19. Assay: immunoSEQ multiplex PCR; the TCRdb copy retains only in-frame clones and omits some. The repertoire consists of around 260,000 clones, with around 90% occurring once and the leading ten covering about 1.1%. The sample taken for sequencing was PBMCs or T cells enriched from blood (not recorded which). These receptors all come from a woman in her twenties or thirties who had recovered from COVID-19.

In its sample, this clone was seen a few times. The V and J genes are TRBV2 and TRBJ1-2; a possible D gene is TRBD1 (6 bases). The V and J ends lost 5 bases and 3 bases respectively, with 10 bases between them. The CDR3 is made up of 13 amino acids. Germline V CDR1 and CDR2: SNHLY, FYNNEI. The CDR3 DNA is TGTGCCAGCAGTTCACAGGGTTACTATGGCTACACCTTC. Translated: CASSSQGYYGYTF. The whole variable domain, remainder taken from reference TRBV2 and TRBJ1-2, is EPEVTQTPSHQVTQMGQEVILRCVPISNHLYFYWYRQILGQKVEFLVSFYNNEISEKSEIFDDQFSVERPDGSNFTLKIRSTKLEDSAMYFCASSSQGYYGYTFGSGTRLTVV.

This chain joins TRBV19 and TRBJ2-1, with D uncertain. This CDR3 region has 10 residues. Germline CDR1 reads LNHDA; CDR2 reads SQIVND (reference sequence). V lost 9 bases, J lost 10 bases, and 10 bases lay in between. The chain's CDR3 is CASPCPEQFF. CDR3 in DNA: TGTGCCAGCCCCTGTCCCGAGCAGTTCTTC.

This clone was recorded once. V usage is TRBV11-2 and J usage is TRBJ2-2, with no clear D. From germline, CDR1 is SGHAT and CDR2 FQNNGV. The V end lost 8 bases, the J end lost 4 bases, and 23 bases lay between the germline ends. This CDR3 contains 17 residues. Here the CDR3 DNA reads TGTGCCAGCCGGAACGACCGACGGCCCCGGAGCACCGGGGAGCTGTTTTTT. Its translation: CASRNDRRPRSTGELFF. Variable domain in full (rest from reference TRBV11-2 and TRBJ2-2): EAGVAQSPRYKIIEKRQSVAFWCNPISGHATLYWYQQILGQGPKLLIQFQNNGVVDDSQLPKDRFSAERLKGVDSTLKIQPAKLEDSAVYLCASRNDRRPRSTGELFFGEGSRLTVL.

CDR3 in DNA: TGCGCCAGCAGCTTTGGACTCACAGGGGTAGGTAACACTGAAGCTTTCTTT. It yields the protein CASSFGLTGVGNTEAFF. The rearrangement joins TRBV5-1 to TRBJ1-1, with 7 bases aligning to TRBD1. Germline CDR1 SGHRS, CDR2 YFSETQ. CDR3 length equals 17 residues. V shed 2 bases, J shed 2 bases, and the junction held 12 bases outside the gene matches.

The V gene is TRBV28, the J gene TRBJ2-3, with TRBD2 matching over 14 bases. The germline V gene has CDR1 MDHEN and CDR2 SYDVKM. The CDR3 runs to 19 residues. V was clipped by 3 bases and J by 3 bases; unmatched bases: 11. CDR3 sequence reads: CASSFRTGRTSGRTDTQYF. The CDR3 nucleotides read TGTGCCAGCAGTTTTAGGACAGGGAGGACTAGCGGGAGGACAGATACGCAGTATTTT.

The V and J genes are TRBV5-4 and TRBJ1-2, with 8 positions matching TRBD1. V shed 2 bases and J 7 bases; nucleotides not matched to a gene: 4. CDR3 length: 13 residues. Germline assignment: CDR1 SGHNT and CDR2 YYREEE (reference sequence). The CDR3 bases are TGTGCCAGCAGCTTCAGGGGGCGGGTTGGCTACACCTTC. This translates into CASSFRGRVGYTF.

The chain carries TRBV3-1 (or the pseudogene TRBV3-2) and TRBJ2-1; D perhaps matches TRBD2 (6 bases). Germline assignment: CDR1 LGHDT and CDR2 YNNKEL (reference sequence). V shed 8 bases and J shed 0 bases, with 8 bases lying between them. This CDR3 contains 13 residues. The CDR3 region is CASGRSSYNEQFF. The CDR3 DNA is TGTGCCAGCGGGAGGAGCTCCTACAATGAGCAGTTCTTC.

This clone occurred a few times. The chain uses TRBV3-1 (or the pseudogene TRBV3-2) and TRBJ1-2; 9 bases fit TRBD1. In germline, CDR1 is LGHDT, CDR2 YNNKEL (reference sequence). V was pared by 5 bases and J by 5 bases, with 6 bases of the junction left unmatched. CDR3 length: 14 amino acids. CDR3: CASSTRDRAYGYTF. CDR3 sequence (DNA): TGTGCCAGCAGCACCCGGGACAGGGCTTATGGCTACACCTTC.

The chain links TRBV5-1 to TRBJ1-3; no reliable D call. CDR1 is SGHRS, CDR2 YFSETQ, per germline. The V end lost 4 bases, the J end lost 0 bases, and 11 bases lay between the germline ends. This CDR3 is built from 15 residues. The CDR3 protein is CASSPLGLSGNTIYF. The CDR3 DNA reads TGCGCCAGCAGCCCCTTAGGACTCTCTGGAAACACCATATATTTT.

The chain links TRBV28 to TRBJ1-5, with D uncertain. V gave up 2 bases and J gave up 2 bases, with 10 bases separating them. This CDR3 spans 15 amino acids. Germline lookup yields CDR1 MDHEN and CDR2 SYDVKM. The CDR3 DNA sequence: TGTGCCAGCAGTTTACAGGAAATGGGCAATCAGCCCCAGCATTTT. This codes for CASSLQEMGNQPQHF.

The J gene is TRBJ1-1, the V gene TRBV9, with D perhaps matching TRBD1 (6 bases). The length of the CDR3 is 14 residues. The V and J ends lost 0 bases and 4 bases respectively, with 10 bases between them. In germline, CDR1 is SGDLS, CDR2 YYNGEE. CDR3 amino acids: CASSVEGEGTEAFF. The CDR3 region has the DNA TGTGCCAGCAGCGTAGAGGGGGAAGGCACTGAAGCTTTCTTT.

CDR3 sequence: CASSFLAGSNTGELFF. The CDR3 nucleotides are TGCGCCAGCAGCTTTCTAGCGGGTTCGAACACCGGGGAGCTGTTTTTT. V and J are TRBV5-1 and TRBJ2-2, with 8 positions matching TRBD2. The CDR3 totals 16 residues. The V and J ends lost 2 bases and 0 bases, in that order; junction bases with no gene match: 3. Germline values: CDR1 SGHRS, CDR2 YFSETQ.

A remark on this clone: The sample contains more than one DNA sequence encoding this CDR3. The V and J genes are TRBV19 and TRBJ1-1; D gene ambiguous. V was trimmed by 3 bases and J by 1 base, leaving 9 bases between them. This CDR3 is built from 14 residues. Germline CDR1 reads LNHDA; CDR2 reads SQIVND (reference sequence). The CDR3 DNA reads TGTGCCAGTAGTATCGTCCCAGGGAACACTGAAGCTTTCTTT. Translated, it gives CASSIVPGNTEAFF.

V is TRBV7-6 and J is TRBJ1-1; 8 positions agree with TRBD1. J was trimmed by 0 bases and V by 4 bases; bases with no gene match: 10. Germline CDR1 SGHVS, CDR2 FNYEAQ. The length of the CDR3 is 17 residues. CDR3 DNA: TGTGCCAGCAGCTCAACAGGGGGGCCTCCAATGAACACTGAAGCTTTCTTT. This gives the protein CASSSTGGPPMNTEAFF.

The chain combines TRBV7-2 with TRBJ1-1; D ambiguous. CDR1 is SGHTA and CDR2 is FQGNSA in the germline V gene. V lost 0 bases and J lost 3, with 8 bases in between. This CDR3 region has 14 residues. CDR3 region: CASSLASQYTEAFF. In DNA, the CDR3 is TGTGCCAGCAGCTTAGCGAGCCAATACACTGAAGCTTTCTTT.

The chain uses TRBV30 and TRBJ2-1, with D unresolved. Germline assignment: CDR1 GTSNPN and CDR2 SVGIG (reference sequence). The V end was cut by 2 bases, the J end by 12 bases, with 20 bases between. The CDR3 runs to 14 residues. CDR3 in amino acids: CAWSSRPAEVGQFF. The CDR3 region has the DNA TGTGCCTGGAGTTCGCGGCCAGCAGAGGTCGGGCAGTTCTTC.

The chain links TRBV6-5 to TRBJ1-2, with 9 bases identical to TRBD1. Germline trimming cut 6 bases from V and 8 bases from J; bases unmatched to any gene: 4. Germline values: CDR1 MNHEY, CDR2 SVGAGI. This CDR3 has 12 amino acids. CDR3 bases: TGTGCCAGCAGCGGGACAGGGCGGGGCTACACCTTC. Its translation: CASSGTGRGYTF.

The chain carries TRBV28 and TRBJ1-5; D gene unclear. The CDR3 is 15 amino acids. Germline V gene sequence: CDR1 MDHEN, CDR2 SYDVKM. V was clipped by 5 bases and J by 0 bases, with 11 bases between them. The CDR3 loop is CASSIVSTSNQPQHF. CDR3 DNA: TGTGCCAGCAGTATAGTTTCTACTAGCAATCAGCCCCAGCATTTT.

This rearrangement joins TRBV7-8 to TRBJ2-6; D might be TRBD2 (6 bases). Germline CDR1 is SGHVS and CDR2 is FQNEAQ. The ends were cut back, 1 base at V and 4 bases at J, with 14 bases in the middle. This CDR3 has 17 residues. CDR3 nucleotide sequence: TGTGCCAGCAGCTTAGAACGACAGCGGGCCGGGGCCAACGTCCTGACTTTC. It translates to CASSLERQRAGANVLTF. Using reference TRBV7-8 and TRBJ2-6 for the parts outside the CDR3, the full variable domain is GAGVSQSPRYKVAKRGQDVALRCDPISGHVSLFWYQQALGQGPEFLTYFQNEAQLDKSGLPSDRFFAERPEGSVSTLKIQRTQQEDSAVYLCASSLERQRAGANVLTFGAGSRLTVL.

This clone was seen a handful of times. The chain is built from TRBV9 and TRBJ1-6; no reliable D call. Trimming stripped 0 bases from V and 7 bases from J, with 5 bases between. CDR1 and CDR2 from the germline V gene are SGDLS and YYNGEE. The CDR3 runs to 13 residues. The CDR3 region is CASSVVENSPLHF. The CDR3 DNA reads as TGTGCCAGCAGCGTAGTTGAGAATTCACCCCTCCACTTT.

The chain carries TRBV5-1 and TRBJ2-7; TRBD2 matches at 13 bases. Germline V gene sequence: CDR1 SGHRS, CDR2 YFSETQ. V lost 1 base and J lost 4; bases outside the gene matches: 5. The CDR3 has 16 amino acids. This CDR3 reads CASSLTSGRAAYEQYF. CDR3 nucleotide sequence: TGCGCCAGCAGCTTGACTAGCGGGAGGGCCGCGTACGAGCAGTACTTC.

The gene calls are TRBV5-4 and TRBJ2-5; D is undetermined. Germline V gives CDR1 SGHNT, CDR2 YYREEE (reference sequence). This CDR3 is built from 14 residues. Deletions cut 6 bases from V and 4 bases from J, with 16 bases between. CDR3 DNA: TGTGCCAGCACAACCTTCGAGCGTCGAGAGACCCAGTACTTC. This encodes CASTTFERRETQYF.

The CDR3 region has the DNA TGTGCCAGCAGTCTAGACAGGGCCTCCTACAATGAGCAGTTCTTC. This gives the protein CASSLDRASYNEQFF. The chain combines TRBV28 with TRBJ2-1; 7 nucleotides agree with TRBD1. The CDR3 runs 15 residues. Germline V lookup: CDR1 MDHEN, CDR2 SYDVKM. Trimming cost V 5 bases and J 0 bases; bases outside gene matches: 4.

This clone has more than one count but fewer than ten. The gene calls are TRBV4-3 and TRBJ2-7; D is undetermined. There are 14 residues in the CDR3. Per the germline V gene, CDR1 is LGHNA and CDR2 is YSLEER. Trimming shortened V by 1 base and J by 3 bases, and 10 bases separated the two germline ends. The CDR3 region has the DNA TGCGCCAGCAGCCAAGCTGAGGTTGGCTACGAGCAGTACTTC. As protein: CASSQAEVGYEQYF.

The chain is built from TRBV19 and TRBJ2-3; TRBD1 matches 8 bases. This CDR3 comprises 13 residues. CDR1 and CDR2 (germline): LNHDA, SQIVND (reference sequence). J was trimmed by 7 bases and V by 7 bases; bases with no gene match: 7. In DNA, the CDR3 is TGTGCCAGTACGGACAGGGATCGATATACGCAGTATTTT. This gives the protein CASTDRDRYTQYF.